This T cell receptor (beta chain) is drawn from a study of CD4 T cell repertoires in COVID-19 (dated by TCRdb to the early 2020s). Background for the entire study: For cross-reactivity analysis, CFSE-low cells were expanded with IL-2 for ten to eleven days and were then relabeled and restimulated with spike proteins from other coronaviruses. In COVID-19-recovered individuals, the study described naturally processed CD4+ T cell responses to SARS-CoV-2 spike and nucleoprotein and used TCR Vbeta sequencing to evaluate clonal composition. In three recovered individuals, the researchers analyzed the TCR Vbeta repertoire of SARS-CoV-2-reactive T cells at the subset level. What the authors observed across the whole study: Two or all three memory subsets shared several of the most expanded SARS-CoV-2-reactive clonotypes, which suggests intraclonal diversification. Between roughly 7 and 27% of SARS-CoV-2 clonotypes were also detected in SARS-CoV and/or HKU1 spike-stimulated secondary cultures, consistent with cross-reactivity.

The method behind the library was the immunoSEQ multiplex PCR assay. Per the authors' processing: The Chao-Jaccard similarity index and the number of shared clonotypes were used to measure repertoire overlap between subsets. TCRdb took over this immuneACCESS table, retaining in-frame rearrangements with V and J assigned. Such tables are incomplete; in checked studies, under half of the missing clones stem from an unresolved V gene, and the remainder is unexplained. The V and J calls and the clone size are those of that table, but D and trimming were determined from the DNA. The sample table holds about 75,000 clones, of which around four fifths were seen once. 0.5% to 0.6% of the sample is taken by the ten largest. This clone was seen only once. The clone's antigen remains unknown. Per-nucleotide qualities are absent, and no much larger clonotype sits a single base away. The intended sense of this specimen's time point label: sample from a COVID-19-recovered individual after infection. Patients who had recovered from mild-to-severe COVID-19 served as donors. Uncultured memory T cell samples were sequenced directly after ex vivo isolation. From peripheral blood mononuclear cells, the researchers isolated CD4+ total memory, central memory, effector memory and circulating T follicular helper cells.

Taken from cysteine to phenylalanine, the CDR3 has 15 residues. Only the CDR3 DNA stays, 45 bases, in frame from base 1. The germline V gene encodes CDR1 LNHNV and CDR2 YYDKDF (reference sequence). Trimming takes 4 bases from V and 7 bases from J, and the germline ends sit 17 bases apart. The sequencing here drew on CD4+ T cells from peripheral blood, taken after recovery from COVID-19. The clonotype was recovered from a human donor who had COVID-19. The chain employs TRBV15 and TRBJ2-1, and the D gene may be TRBD1, 8 bases matching. The CDR3 protein is CATSKGGTGANEQFF. The DNA sequence is TGTGCCACCAGCAAGGGGGGGACAGGTGCAAATGAGCAGTTCTTC.